These 14 T cell receptor beta chains originate from one sample sequenced in a study of beta chain features in type 1 diabetes. Findings of the study overall: Within each of all four CD4+ subsets, Type 1 diabetes patients had TCRB CDR3s that were moderately but significantly shorter.

What was sequenced were expressed TCRB transcripts, since all of the isolated RNA had been reverse transcribed. TCRdb's copy holds only in-frame clones and misses some; the assay was immunoSEQ multiplex PCR. Here the sample spans 150,000 to 170,000 clones, about a tenth being singletons. These TCRs' antigens remain unknown. The sequenced sample was central memory CD4+ T cells from blood. Receptors were obtained from a man between 25 and 39 years old with type 1 diabetes.

The chain links TRBV2 to TRBJ1-2, with 11 bases identical to TRBD1. With V trimmed by 6 bases and J by 2 bases, 2 bases remained unmatched. The CDR3 is made up of 14 amino acids. Per germline, CDR1 SNHLY and CDR2 FYNNEI. The CDR3 loop is CASRGTGGNYGYTF. CDR3 DNA sequence: TGTGCCAGCAGAGGGACAGGGGGGAACTATGGCTACACCTTC.

The chain joins TRBV18 to TRBJ2-7, with TRBD1 matching 9 bases. This CDR3 has 14 amino acids. Germline lookup yields CDR1 KGHSH and CDR2 LQKENI. J gave up 2 bases and V 5 bases, and 4 bases lay outside the gene matches. The CDR3 sequence is CASSSGTGTYEQYF. CDR3 nucleotides: TGTGCCAGCTCAAGCGGGACAGGGACCTACGAGCAGTACTTC.

This clone was seen a handful of times. The chain employs TRBV9 and TRBJ2-7; TRBD2 matches at 9 bases. Losses at the gene ends were 0 bases for V and 5 bases for J; bases not matched to a gene: 9. Per germline, CDR1 SGDLS and CDR2 YYNGEE. This CDR3 comprises 16 residues. The CDR3 coding sequence is TGTGCCAGCAGCGTAGCTGTGACTAGCGGTTTCCACGAGCAGTACTTC. Amino acid sequence: CASSVAVTSGFHEQYF.

The chain carries TRBV7-8 and TRBJ2-2; no reliable D call. The V gene lost 0 bases and the J gene lost 7 bases, with 9 bases spanning the gap. The CDR3 covers 14 residues. CDR1 and CDR2 from the germline V gene are SGHVS and FQNEAQ. CDR3 protein: CASSLARTVGELFF. Written as DNA, the CDR3 is TGTGCCAGCAGCTTAGCGCGAACAGTCGGGGAGCTGTTTTTT.

This clone was seen a handful of times. V and J are TRBV12-5 and TRBJ2-2; tentatively, D is TRBD1 (5 bases). V gave up 3 bases and J gave up 5 bases, with 13 bases separating them. The CDR3 is made up of 15 amino acids. Germline loops: CDR1 LGHNT, CDR2 FRNRAP. The CDR3 nucleotides read TGTGCTAGTGGTTTCTGGGGCGGTATGACCGGGGAGCTGTTTTTT. It translates to CASGFWGGMTGELFF.

As for this clone: Within the sample, other DNA sequences also encode this same CDR3. The genes are TRBV5-1 and TRBJ1-2; TRBD1 aligns across 9 bases. The CDR3 totals 15 residues. Losses at the gene ends were 7 bases for V and 4 bases for J; bases not matched to a gene: 11. The germline gives CDR1 SGHRS, CDR2 YFSETQ. The CDR3 protein is CASSGTGLRSYGYTF. The CDR3 coding sequence is TGCGCCAGCTCGGGGACAGGGCTTCGGAGCTATGGCTACACCTTC. The variable domain in full, with the rest retrieved from reference TRBV5-1 and TRBJ1-2, is KAGVTQTPRYLIKTRGQQVTLSCSPISGHRSVSWYQQTPGQGLQFLFEYFSETQRNKGNFPGRFSGRQFSNSRSEMNVSTLELGDSALYLCASSGTGLRSYGYTFGSGTRLTVV.

There are a few counts of this clone. The chain combines TRBV28 with TRBJ2-5; D gene unclear. Germline CDR1 MDHEN, CDR2 SYDVKM. This CDR3 is built from 12 residues. V lost 6 bases and J 5 bases, leaving 10 bases between the germline ends. CDR3: CASRTYRETQYF. The CDR3 nucleotides read TGTGCCAGCAGGACATACCGGGAGACCCAGTACTTC.

The chain uses TRBV15 and TRBJ2-7; a possible D gene is TRBD2 (5 bases). CDR3 length: 14 amino acids. The V and J ends lost 1 base and 1 base respectively, with 8 bases between them. CDR1 and CDR2 (germline): LNHNV, YYDKDF (reference sequence). The DNA of the CDR3 is TGTGCCACCAGCAGAGTTCGGGAATCCTACGAGCAGTACTTC. Amino acid sequence: CATSRVRESYEQYF.

This clone turned up a few times. The V and J genes are TRBV28 and TRBJ2-7; possibly TRBD1 for D (6 bases). Trimming shortened V by 9 bases and J by 4 bases, and 19 bases separated the two germline ends. Per germline, CDR1 MDHEN and CDR2 SYDVKM. The CDR3 extends over 14 amino acids. The CDR3 reads CASEGHLRGYEQYF. CDR3 sequence (DNA): TGTGCCAGTGAGGGACACCTCAGGGGTTACGAGCAGTACTTC. Drawing the rest from reference TRBV28 and TRBJ2-7, the complete variable domain is DVKVTQSSRYLVKRTGEKVFLECVQDMDHENMFWYRQDPGLGLRLIYFSYDVKMKEKGDIPEGYSVSREKKERFSLILESASTNQTSMYLCASEGHLRGYEQYFGPGTRLTVT.

The chain carries TRBV19 and TRBJ2-1, with 9 bases lining up with TRBD1. The CDR3 is made up of 18 amino acids. Germline V gene lookup returns CDR1 LNHDA and CDR2 SQIVND (reference sequence). V was pared by 8 bases and J by 1 base, with 15 bases of the junction left unmatched. The CDR3 coding sequence is TGTGCCAGTCGGGACAGGGAAGGGGCGGGCGATTCCTACAATGAGCAGTTCTTC. Its protein is CASRDREGAGDSYNEQFF.

The table lists this clone with a few counts. The chain is built from TRBV25-1 and TRBJ2-2; D is ambiguous. V was shortened by 3 bases and J by 5 bases, with 10 bases between the two germline ends. This CDR3 region has 14 residues. CDR1 is MGHDK and CDR2 is SYGVNS in the germline V gene. In DNA form, the CDR3 reads TGTGCCAGCAGTGACTCTTTTGTGACCGGGGAGCTGTTTTTT. Its protein product is CASSDSFVTGELFF.

CDR3 protein: CASSQQGAGTDTQYF. The CDR3, as DNA: TGTGCCAGCAGTCAACAGGGGGCCGGCACAGATACGCAGTATTTT. The chain couples TRBV28 to TRBJ2-3, with TRBD1 matching 9 bases. Germline V gene data show CDR1 as MDHEN and CDR2 as SYDVKM. The CDR3 totals 15 residues. The V segment lost 5 bases and the J segment 1 base; nucleotides outside the gene matches: 4.

The chain carries TRBV7-9 and TRBJ1-3, with TRBD1 identical over 7 bases. CDR1 and CDR2 from the germline V gene are SEHNR and FQNEAQ (reference sequence). Trimming took 5 bases from V and 4 from J; bases not matched to a gene: 5. CDR3 length equals 14 residues. CDR3 sequence reads: CASSLDRQGNTIYF. CDR3 nucleotides: TGTGCCAGCAGCCTGGACAGGCAGGGAAACACCATATATTTT.

The rearrangement links TRBV2 to TRBJ2-3, with TRBD2 matching 13 bases. This CDR3 is built from 15 residues. Per the germline V gene, CDR1 is SNHLY and CDR2 is FYNNEI. V lost 5 bases, J lost 4 bases, and 3 bases stayed unmatched. The CDR3 DNA follows: TGTGCCAGCAGTCTGACTAGCGGGAGGTCAGATACGCAGTATTTT. As protein: CASSLTSGRSDTQYF. Filled out from reference TRBV2 and TRBJ2-3, the complete variable domain reads EPEVTQTPSHQVTQMGQEVILRCVPISNHLYFYWYRQILGQKVEFLVSFYNNEISEKSEIFDDQFSVERPDGSNFTLKIRSTKLEDSAMYFCASSLTSGRSDTQYFGPGTRLTVL.